These T cell receptor beta chains were read from a single sample in a study of T-cell reconstitution after alpha-beta-depleted transplantation in children. TCRdb re-called the PCR reads with MiXCR, one entry per CDR3 protein. The table includes about 900,000 distinct CDR3 sequences, about 31% detected once. The specimen was PBMCs, mostly from graft donor cells, collected 360 days after TCRalphabeta/CD19-depleted stem cell transplant. The receptors were sampled from a boy younger than two who had a stem cell transplant for SCID, so the T cells may come from the graft donor. Both conserved end residues are part of each CDR3. The order of the fields is J gene, V gene, D gene, clone size, CDR3 protein, CDR3 DNA. A D gene is named only where the DNA matches it firmly. The listing skips clone size in some rows; elsewhere it reads once, few, many or a size class.

TRBJ1-1,TRBV12-3/TRBV12-4,.,few,CASSLRGFEAFF,TGTGCCAGCAGTTTACGCGGATTTGAAGCTTTCTTT
TRBJ2-4,TRBV4-3,.,few,CASSQDRGRGPKNIQYF,TGCGCCAGCAGCCAAGATCGGGGGCGCGGGCCCAAAAACATTCAGTACTTC
TRBJ1-5,TRBV5-6,TRBD1,.,CASKFGQGASQPQHF,TGTGCCAGCAAATTCGGACAGGGGGCCAGTCAGCCCCAGCATTTT
TRBJ2-2,TRBV7-8,TRBD1,.,CASSPSRRTGRDNTGELFF,TGTGCCAGCAGCCCCTCAAGACGGACAGGCAGAGATAACACCGGGGAGCTGTTTTTT
TRBJ2-7,TRBV6-2/TRBV6-3,TRBD2,.,CASLSGAEYEQYF,TGTGCCAGCCTTAGCGGGGCTGAATACGAGCAGTACTTC
TRBJ1-5,TRBV27,TRBD1,.,CASSLIAGGKNQPQHF,TGTGCCAGCAGTTTAATCGCAGGGGGAAAGAATCAGCCCCAGCATTTT
TRBJ1-4,TRBV11-2,.,.,CASSLDSEVREKLFF,TGTGCCAGCAGCTTAGATAGCGAGGTCCGGGAGAAACTGTTTTTT
TRBJ2-2,TRBV5-1,.,.,CASSRGTLVGGELFF,TGCGCCAGCAGCCGAGGGACGCTAGTGGGCGGGGAGCTGTTTTTT
TRBJ2-3,TRBV5-1,TRBD2,few,CASSVPGTRGFTDTQYF,TGCGCCAGCAGCGTGCCGGGGACTAGGGGATTCACAGATACGCAGTATTTT
TRBJ2-1,TRBV6-5,.,.,CASSYSWETAAVNEQFF,TGTGCCAGCAGTTACTCGTGGGAGACCGCCGCTGTCAATGAGCAGTTCTTC
TRBJ2-3,TRBV4-3,.,few,CASSQGTRRSTDTQYF,TGCGCCAGCAGCCAAGGCACCAGGCGGTCCACAGATACGCAGTATTTT
TRBJ1-1,TRBV5-1,.,.,CASSLAVGGARGTEAFF,TGCGCCAGCAGCTTGGCCGTTGGGGGGGCAAGAGGAACTGAAGCTTTCTTT
TRBJ2-7,TRBV9,TRBD1,.,CASSVASTGGKQYF,TGTGCCAGCAGCGTAGCTTCGACAGGGGGTAAGCAGTACTTC
TRBJ2-3,TRBV7-9,TRBD2,.,CASSGDYSTDTQYF,TGTGCCAGCAGTGGGGACTACAGCACAGATACGCAGTATTTT
TRBJ1-1,TRBV4-1,.,few,CASSQDIASTFFEAFF,TGCGCCAGCAGCCAAGATATCGCGTCCACCTTTTTTGAAGCTTTCTTT
TRBJ2-5,TRBV11-2,.,few,CASSLDVSRTAQETQYF,TGTGCCAGCAGCTTAGACGTTAGCCGCACCGCTCAAGAGACCCAGTACTTC
TRBJ2-7,TRBV9,.,.,CASSVQGGLGKQYF,TGTGCCAGCAGCGTCCAGGGTGGCCTCGGGAAGCAGTACTTC
TRBJ2-1,TRBV19,.,.,CASSIGLGPLTYNEQFF,TGTGCCAGTAGTATTGGGCTGGGACCCCTGACCTACAATGAGCAGTTCTTC
TRBJ2-7,TRBV12-3/TRBV12-4,TRBD2,.,CASSLDPLAGYYEQYF,TGTGCCAGCAGTTTAGATCCCTTAGCGGGGTACTACGAGCAGTACTTC
TRBJ1-2,TRBV20-1,.,.,CSARLRGTNYGYTF,TGCAGTGCTAGACTCCGGGGAACTAACTATGGCTACACCTTC
TRBJ2-2,TRBV2,TRBD2,few,CASKIELAGTGELFF,TGTGCCAGCAAAATTGAGCTAGCGGGCACCGGGGAGCTGTTTTTT
TRBJ2-7,TRBV28,.,.,CASSFPPGAGSSYEQYF,TGTGCCAGCAGTTTTCCCCCTGGGGCAGGGAGCTCCTACGAGCAGTACTTC
TRBJ2-3,TRBV20-1,.,.,CSAARSSTDTQYF,TGCAGTGCTGCACGTTCTAGCACAGATACGCAGTATTTT
TRBJ1-1,TRBV7-2,.,many,CASSLIRGLTEAFF,TGTGCCAGCAGCTTAATACGGGGTCTCACTGAAGCTTTCTTT
TRBJ2-1,TRBV5-1,TRBD2,.,CASSSGTSAPRGNNEQFF,TGCGCCAGCAGCTCGGGGACTAGCGCGCCGAGGGGTAACAATGAGCAGTTCTTC
TRBJ2-1,TRBV7-8,TRBD1,once,CASSSGTGYSSYNEQFF,TGTGCCAGCAGCTCCGGGACAGGCTATAGCTCCTACAATGAGCAGTTCTTC
TRBJ2-3,TRBV7-2,.,.,CASSPPRGGPTDTQYF,TGTGCCAGCAGCCCTCCTCGAGGGGGGCCCACAGATACGCAGTATTTT
TRBJ2-6,TRBV20-1,.,.,CSARQRTRGANVLTF,TGCAGTGCTAGGCAACGCACGCGGGGGGCCAACGTCCTGACTTTC
TRBJ2-7,TRBV5-1,TRBD1,.,CASRTGQAYEQYF,TGCGCCAGCAGAACAGGACAGGCCTACGAGCAGTACTTC
TRBJ2-2,TRBV7-2,TRBD1,.,CASSTRTGGMAGELFF,TGTGCCAGCAGCACCAGGACAGGGGGAATGGCCGGGGAGCTGTTTTTT
TRBJ1-1,TRBV28,.,few,CASSTTRRQTEAFF,TGTGCCAGCAGTACCACTCGTCGGCAGACTGAAGCTTTCTTT
TRBJ2-3,TRBV12-3/TRBV12-4,.,.,CASRPASTDTQYF,TGTGCCAGCAGACCCGCTAGCACAGATACGCAGTATTTT
TRBJ1-5,TRBV12-3/TRBV12-4,.,few,CASSFTGRGNQPQHF,TGTGCCAGCAGTTTCACAGGGCGCGGGAATCAGCCCCAGCATTTT
TRBJ1-1,TRBV20-1,.,once,CSARDPAGGNTEAFF,TGCAGTGCTAGAGATCCCGCGGGGGGCAACACTGAAGCTTTCTTT
TRBJ2-7,TRBV5-5,.,.,CASSFLVIPYEQYF,TGTGCCAGCAGCTTCCTGGTGATCCCCTACGAGCAGTACTTC
TRBJ2-3,TRBV5-1,.,.,CASSFNRAADTQYF,TGCGCCAGCAGCTTCAACAGGGCAGCAGATACGCAGTATTTT
TRBJ2-7,TRBV5-6,.,.,CASERSEYYEQYF,TGTGCCAGCGAACGGTCAGAATACTACGAGCAGTACTTC
TRBJ1-2,TRBV29-1,.,.,CSVYALDSSYTF,TGCAGCGTTTACGCTCTCGACTCTTCCTACACCTTC
TRBJ2-7,TRBV5-1,.,.,CASSFSGGTGSLYEQYF,TGCGCCAGCAGCTTCTCGGGAGGGACAGGATCATTGTACGAGCAGTACTTC
TRBJ1-6,TRBV20-1,.,.,CSALSPGDSPLHF,TGCAGTGCACTCTCCCCGGGCGATTCACCCCTCCACTTT
TRBJ2-2,TRBV5-1,.,few,CASSLGVRGSTGELFF,TGCGCCAGCAGCTTGGGAGTTCGCGGAAGCACCGGGGAGCTGTTTTTT
TRBJ1-1,TRBV7-2,TRBD1,.,CASSSRTGSGTEAFF,TGTGCCAGCAGCTCACGGACAGGGTCGGGCACTGAAGCTTTCTTT
TRBJ2-7,TRBV4-2,.,.,CASSQDPEDYEQYF,TGTGCCAGCAGCCAAGATCCGGAGGACTACGAGCAGTACTTC
TRBJ2-1,TRBV3-1,.,few,CASSQAGLNNEQFF,TGTGCCAGCAGCCAAGCGGGGTTAAACAATGAGCAGTTCTTC
TRBJ2-2,TRBV4-1,.,many,CASSQAPAVPNTGELFF,TGCGCCAGCAGCCAGGCCCCGGCAGTCCCGAACACCGGGGAGCTGTTTTTT
TRBJ2-5,TRBV9,.,few,CASSVGGGAGVQETQYF,TGTGCCAGCAGCGTAGGAGGGGGAGCAGGTGTACAAGAGACCCAGTACTTC